This is a list of T cell receptor beta chains from one sample in a study of T cell repertoires in cytomegalovirus infection. One entry per CDR3 protein results from TCRdb running MiXCR on the reads. The sample has roughly 920,000 distinct CDR3 sequences, 31% seen once; the top ten hold 13%. No antigen has been identified for these receptors. Sequencing used cultured CD8+ T cells from PBMCs, obtained from culture after CMV antigen stimulation. The receptors originated from a human donor in good health (CMV status not recorded). Some clones in this sample may be carry-over from other donors' samples. CDR3s include the opening cysteine and the closing phenylalanine or tryptophan. Fields, in order: CDR3 DNA, CDR3 protein, CDR3 length, D gene, clone size, J gene, V gene. A D gene is named only where the DNA matches it firmly. A clone size is listed for some rows: how often the clone was seen (once, few, many), or a class if it is expanded.

CDR3 DNA: TGCGCCAGCAGCCAAGAGAGACTAGCGGAGCAGTTCTTC; CDR3 protein: CASSQERLAEQFF; CDR3 length: 13; D gene: TRBD2; clone size: -; J gene: TRBJ2-1; V gene: TRBV4-1
CDR3 DNA: TGTGCCAGCAGTGCAGGTCGTACAGATACGCAGTATTTT; CDR3 protein: CASSAGRTDTQYF; CDR3 length: 13; D gene: -; clone size: -; J gene: TRBJ2-3; V gene: TRBV25-1
CDR3 DNA: TGTGCCAGCACCGAGGGCTGGAAGGGAGGGAATGAGCAGTTCTTC; CDR3 protein: CASTEGWKGGNEQFF; CDR3 length: 15; D gene: TRBD2; clone size: few; J gene: TRBJ2-1; V gene: TRBV6-5
CDR3 DNA: TGTGCCAGCAGTCCGGGGAAGTCTTACGAGCAGTACTTC; CDR3 protein: CASSPGKSYEQYF; CDR3 length: 13; D gene: -; clone size: few; J gene: TRBJ2-7; V gene: TRBV12-3/TRBV12-4
CDR3 DNA: TGTGCCACCAGCATCCGGCAGGGTAAGGGCACAGATACGCAGTATTTT; CDR3 protein: CATSIRQGKGTDTQYF; CDR3 length: 16; D gene: -; clone size: -; J gene: TRBJ2-3; V gene: TRBV15
CDR3 DNA: TGCGCCAGCAGCCAAGGGGACAACCCTGGAAACACCATATATTTT; CDR3 protein: CASSQGDNPGNTIYF; CDR3 length: 15; D gene: -; clone size: many; J gene: TRBJ1-3; V gene: TRBV4-1
CDR3 DNA: TGTGCCACCAGCAGAGATCTTGACCCCACCGGGGAGCTGTTTTTT; CDR3 protein: CATSRDLDPTGELFF; CDR3 length: 15; D gene: -; clone size: few; J gene: TRBJ2-2; V gene: TRBV15
CDR3 DNA: TGTGCCAGTAGCTTAGAGGACTATCAGTATTTT; CDR3 protein: CASSLEDYQYF; CDR3 length: 11; D gene: -; clone size: -; J gene: TRBJ2-3; V gene: TRBV7-6
CDR3 DNA: TGTGCCAGCAGTTTAGCTTTGGGACCGCTCCGTGGCACCGGGGAGCTGTTTTTT; CDR3 protein: CASSLALGPLRGTGELFF; CDR3 length: 18; D gene: -; clone size: -; J gene: TRBJ2-2; V gene: TRBV12-3/TRBV12-4
CDR3 DNA: TGTGCTAGTGGTTTGGGACTAGAAGGGTTCAATGAGCAGTTCTTC; CDR3 protein: CASGLGLEGFNEQFF; CDR3 length: 15; D gene: -; clone size: -; J gene: TRBJ2-1; V gene: TRBV12-5
CDR3 DNA: TGTGCCAGCAGCACCCGGACCCAGGGGCTATTGAACACTGAAGCTTTCTTT; CDR3 protein: CASSTRTQGLLNTEAFF; CDR3 length: 17; D gene: -; clone size: once; J gene: TRBJ1-1; V gene: TRBV7-9
CDR3 DNA: TGTGCCAGCAGTTACTTGTCGACTAGCGAGGACAATGAGCAGTTCTTC; CDR3 protein: CASSYLSTSEDNEQFF; CDR3 length: 16; D gene: TRBD2; clone size: -; J gene: TRBJ2-1; V gene: TRBV6-2/TRBV6-3
CDR3 DNA: TGTGCCAACAGCTCCCAAGGGGACAGATACAATGAGCAGTTCTTC; CDR3 protein: CANSSQGDRYNEQFF; CDR3 length: 15; D gene: TRBD1; clone size: -; J gene: TRBJ2-1; V gene: TRBV7-8
CDR3 DNA: TGTGCCAGCAGCACCCGGGACAGGGACTTGAACACTGAAGCTTTCTTT; CDR3 protein: CASSTRDRDLNTEAFF; CDR3 length: 16; D gene: TRBD1; clone size: many; J gene: TRBJ1-1; V gene: TRBV7-9
CDR3 DNA: TGTGCCAGCAGCTTTAAGAAGCTCCCTATGAGCTCCTACAATGAGCAGTTCTTC; CDR3 protein: CASSFKKLPMSSYNEQFF; CDR3 length: 18; D gene: -; clone size: -; J gene: TRBJ2-1; V gene: TRBV7-9
CDR3 DNA: TGTGCCAGTAGTTCTACTAGGTTCGATACGCAGTATTTT; CDR3 protein: CASSSTRFDTQYF; CDR3 length: 13; D gene: -; clone size: -; J gene: TRBJ2-3; V gene: TRBV19